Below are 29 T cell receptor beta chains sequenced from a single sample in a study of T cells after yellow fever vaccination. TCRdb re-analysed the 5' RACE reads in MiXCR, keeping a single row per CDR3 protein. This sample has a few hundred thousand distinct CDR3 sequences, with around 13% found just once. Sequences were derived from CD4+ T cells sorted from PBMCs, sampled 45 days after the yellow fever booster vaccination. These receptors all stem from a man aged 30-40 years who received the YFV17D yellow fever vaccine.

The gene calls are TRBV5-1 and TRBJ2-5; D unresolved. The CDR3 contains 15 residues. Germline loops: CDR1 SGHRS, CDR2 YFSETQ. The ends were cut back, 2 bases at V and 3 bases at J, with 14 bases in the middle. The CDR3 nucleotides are TGCGCCAGCAGCTTAGGCCGTAGCCTTAAAGAGACCCAGTACTTC. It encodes CASSLGRSLKETQYF.

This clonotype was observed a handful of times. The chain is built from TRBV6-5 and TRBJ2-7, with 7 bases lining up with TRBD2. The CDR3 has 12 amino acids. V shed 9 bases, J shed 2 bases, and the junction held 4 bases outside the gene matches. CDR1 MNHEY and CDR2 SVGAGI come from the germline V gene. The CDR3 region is CASQRGPYEQYF. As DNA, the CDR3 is TGTGCCAGTCAGCGGGGACCCTACGAGCAGTACTTC.

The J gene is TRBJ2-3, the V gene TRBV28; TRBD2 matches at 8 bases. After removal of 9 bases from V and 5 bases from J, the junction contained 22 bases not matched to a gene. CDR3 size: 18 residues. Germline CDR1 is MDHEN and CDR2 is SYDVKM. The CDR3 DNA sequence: TGTGCCAGAAGTACGCCTCAACAGGGAGCGGGAGCAGGAGATACGCAGTATTTT. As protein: CARSTPQQGAGAGDTQYF.

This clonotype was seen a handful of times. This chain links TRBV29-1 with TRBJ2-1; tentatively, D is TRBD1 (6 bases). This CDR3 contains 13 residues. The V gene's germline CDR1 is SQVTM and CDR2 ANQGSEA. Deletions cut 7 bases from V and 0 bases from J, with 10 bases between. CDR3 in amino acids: CSAGGDSYNEQFF. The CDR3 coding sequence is TGCAGCGCTGGGGGCGACTCCTACAATGAGCAGTTCTTC.

As DNA, the CDR3 is TGTGCCAGCAGTGGACAGGGGGCGCGGGGAGAGACCCAGTACTTC. It is translated as CASSGQGARGETQYF. The rearrangement uses TRBV25-1 and TRBJ2-5, with TRBD1 matching 10 bases. Losses at the gene ends were 4 bases for V and 4 bases for J; bases not matched to a gene: 6. The CDR3 has 15 amino acids. Germline V gene data show CDR1 as MGHDK and CDR2 as SYGVNS.

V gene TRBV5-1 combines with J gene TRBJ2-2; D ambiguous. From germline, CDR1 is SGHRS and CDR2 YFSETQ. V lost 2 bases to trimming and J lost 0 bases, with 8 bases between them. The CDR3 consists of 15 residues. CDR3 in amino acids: CASSLWNSNTGELFF. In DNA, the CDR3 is TGCGCCAGCAGCTTATGGAATTCGAACACCGGGGAGCTGTTTTTT.

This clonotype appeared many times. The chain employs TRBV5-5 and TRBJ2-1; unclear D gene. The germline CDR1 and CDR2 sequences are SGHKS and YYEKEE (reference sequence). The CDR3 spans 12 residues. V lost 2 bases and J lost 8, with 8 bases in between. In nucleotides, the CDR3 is TGTGCCAGCAGCTTTGAAAGATATGAGCAGTTCTTC. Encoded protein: CASSFERYEQFF. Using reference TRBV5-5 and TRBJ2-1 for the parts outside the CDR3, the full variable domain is DAGVTQSPTHLIKTRGQQVTLRCSPISGHKSVSWYQQVLGQGPQFIFQYYEKEERGRGNFPDRFSARQFPNYSSELNVNALLLGDSALYLCASSFERYEQFFGPGTRLTVL.

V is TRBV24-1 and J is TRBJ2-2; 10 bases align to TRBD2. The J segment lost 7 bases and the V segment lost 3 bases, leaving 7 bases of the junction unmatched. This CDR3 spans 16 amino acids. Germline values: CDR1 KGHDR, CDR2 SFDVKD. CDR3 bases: TGTGCCACCAGTGATATCAGCGGGAGGGCGTACGGGGAGCTGTTTTTT. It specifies CATSDISGRAYGELFF.

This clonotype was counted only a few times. The CDR3 protein is CASSSPLGTDTQYF. The CDR3 nucleotides read TGTGCCAGCAGTTCCCCACTAGGGACAGATACGCAGTATTTT. This rearrangement joins TRBV6-5 to TRBJ2-3; D is perhaps TRBD2 (5 bases). Trimming stripped 4 bases from V and 3 bases from J, with 11 bases between. Germline V lookup: CDR1 MNHEY, CDR2 SVGAGI. This CDR3 is built from 14 residues.

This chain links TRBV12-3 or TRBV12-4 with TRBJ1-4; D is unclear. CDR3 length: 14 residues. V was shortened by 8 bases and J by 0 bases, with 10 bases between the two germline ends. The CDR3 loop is CASRYSSTNEKLFF. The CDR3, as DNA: TGTGCCAGCCGGTACAGCTCAACTAATGAAAAACTGTTTTTT.

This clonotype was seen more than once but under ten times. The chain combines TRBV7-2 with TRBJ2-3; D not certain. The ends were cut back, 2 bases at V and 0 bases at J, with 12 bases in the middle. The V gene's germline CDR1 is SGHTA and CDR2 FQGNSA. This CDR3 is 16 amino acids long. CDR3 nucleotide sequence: TGTGCCAGCAGCTTATTGTCCGTAACTAGCACAGATACGCAGTATTTT. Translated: CASSLLSVTSTDTQYF.

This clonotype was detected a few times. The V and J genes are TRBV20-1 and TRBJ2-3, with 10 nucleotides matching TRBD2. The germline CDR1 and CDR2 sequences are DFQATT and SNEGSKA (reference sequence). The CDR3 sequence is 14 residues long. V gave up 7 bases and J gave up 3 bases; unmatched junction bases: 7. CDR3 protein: CSVQSGRGTDTQYF. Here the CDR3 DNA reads TGCAGTGTCCAGAGCGGGAGGGGAACAGATACGCAGTATTTT.

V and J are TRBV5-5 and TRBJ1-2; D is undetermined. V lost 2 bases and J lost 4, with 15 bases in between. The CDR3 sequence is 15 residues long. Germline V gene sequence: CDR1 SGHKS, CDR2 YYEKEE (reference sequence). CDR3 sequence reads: CASSLDPGVVYGYTF. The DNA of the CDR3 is TGTGCCAGCAGCTTAGACCCCGGGGTGGTCTATGGCTACACCTTC.

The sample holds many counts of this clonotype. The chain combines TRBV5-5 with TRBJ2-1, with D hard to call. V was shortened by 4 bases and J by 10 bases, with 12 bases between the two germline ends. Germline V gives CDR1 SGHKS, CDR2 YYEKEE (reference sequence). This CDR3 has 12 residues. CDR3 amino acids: CASSLPPREQFF. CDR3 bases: TGTGCCAGCAGCCTCCCTCCCCGGGAGCAGTTCTTC. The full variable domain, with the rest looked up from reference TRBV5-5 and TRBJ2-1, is DAGVTQSPTHLIKTRGQQVTLRCSPISGHKSVSWYQQVLGQGPQFIFQYYEKEERGRGNFPDRFSARQFPNYSSELNVNALLLGDSALYLCASSLPPREQFFGPGTRLTVL.

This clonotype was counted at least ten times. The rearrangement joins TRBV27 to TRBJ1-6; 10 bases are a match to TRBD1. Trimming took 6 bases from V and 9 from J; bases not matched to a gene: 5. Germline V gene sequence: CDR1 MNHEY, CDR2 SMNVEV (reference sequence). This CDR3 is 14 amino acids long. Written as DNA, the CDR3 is TGTGCCAGCAGCTACCGGGACAGGGGTTCACCCCTCCACTTT. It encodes CASSYRDRGSPLHF.

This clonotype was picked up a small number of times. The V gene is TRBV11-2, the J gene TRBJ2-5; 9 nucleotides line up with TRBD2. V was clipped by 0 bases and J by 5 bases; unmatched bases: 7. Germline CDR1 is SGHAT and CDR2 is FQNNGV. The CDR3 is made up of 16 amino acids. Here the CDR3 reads CASSLEWREGRETQYF. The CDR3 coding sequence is TGTGCCAGCAGCTTAGAGTGGCGGGAGGGCCGGGAGACCCAGTACTTC.

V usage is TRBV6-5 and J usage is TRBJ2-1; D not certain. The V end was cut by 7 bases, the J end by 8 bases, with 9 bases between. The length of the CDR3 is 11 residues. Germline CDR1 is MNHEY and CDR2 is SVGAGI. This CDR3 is CASTFGDEQFF. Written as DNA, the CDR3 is TGTGCCAGCACCTTCGGTGATGAGCAGTTCTTC.

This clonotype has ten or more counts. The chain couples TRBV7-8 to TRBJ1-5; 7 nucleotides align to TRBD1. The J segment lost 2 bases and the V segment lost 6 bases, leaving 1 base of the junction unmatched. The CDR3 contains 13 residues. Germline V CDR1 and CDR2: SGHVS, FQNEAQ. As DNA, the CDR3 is TGTGCCAGCAGAGGACAGGGCAATCAGCCCCAGCATTTT. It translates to CASRGQGNQPQHF.

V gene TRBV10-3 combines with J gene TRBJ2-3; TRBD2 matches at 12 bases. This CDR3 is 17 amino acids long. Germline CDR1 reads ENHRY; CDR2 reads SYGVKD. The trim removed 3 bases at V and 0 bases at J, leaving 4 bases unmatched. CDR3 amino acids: CAISERGLAGSTDTQYF. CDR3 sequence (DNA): TGTGCCATCAGTGAACGCGGACTAGCGGGGAGCACAGATACGCAGTATTTT.

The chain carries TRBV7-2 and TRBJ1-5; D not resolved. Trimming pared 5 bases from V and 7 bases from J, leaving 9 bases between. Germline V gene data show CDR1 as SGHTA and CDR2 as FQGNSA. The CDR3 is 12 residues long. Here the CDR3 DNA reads TGTGCCAGCAGCCGGGCCCAGCAGCCCCAGCATTTT. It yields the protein CASSRAQQPQHF.

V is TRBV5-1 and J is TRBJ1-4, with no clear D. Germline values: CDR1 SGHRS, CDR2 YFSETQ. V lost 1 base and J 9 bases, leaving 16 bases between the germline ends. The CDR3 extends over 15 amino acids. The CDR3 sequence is CASSLMDGGMKKLFF. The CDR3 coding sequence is TGCGCCAGCAGCTTGATGGATGGCGGAATGAAAAAACTGTTTTTT.

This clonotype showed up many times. The CDR3 DNA sequence: TGCGCCAGCAGCTATAGCGGGGACCACTCCAATGAGCAGTTCTTC. Translated, it gives CASSYSGDHSNEQFF. This rearrangement joins TRBV5-1 to TRBJ2-1; 8 positions match TRBD2. Germline lookup yields CDR1 SGHRS and CDR2 YFSETQ. J lost 6 bases, V lost 3 bases, and 8 bases had no gene match. The CDR3 sequence is 15 residues long.

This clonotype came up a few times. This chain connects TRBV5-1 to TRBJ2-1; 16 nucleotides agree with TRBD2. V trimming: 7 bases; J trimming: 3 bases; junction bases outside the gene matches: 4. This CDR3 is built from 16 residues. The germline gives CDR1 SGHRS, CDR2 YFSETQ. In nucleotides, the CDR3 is TGCGCCAGCGGGACTAGCGGGAGGGCCGACTACAATGAGCAGTTCTTC. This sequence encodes CASGTSGRADYNEQFF.

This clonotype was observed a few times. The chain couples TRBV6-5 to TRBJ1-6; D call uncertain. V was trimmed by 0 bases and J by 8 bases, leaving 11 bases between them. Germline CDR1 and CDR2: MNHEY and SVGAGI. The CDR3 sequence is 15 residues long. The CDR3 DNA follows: TGTGCCAGCAGTTACTCTATCTGGGTTGATTCACCCCTCCACTTT. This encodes CASSYSIWVDSPLHF.

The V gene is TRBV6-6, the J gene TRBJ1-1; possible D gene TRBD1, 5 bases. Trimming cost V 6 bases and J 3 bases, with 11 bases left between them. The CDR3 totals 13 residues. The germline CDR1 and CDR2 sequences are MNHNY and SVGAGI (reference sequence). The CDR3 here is CASRREGYTEAFF. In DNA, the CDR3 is TGTGCCAGCAGAAGGGAGGGGTACACTGAAGCTTTCTTT.

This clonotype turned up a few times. The CDR3 coding sequence is TGTGCCAGCAGCTTAAGACTAGCGGGGGAGGTGCACACCGGGGAGCTGTTTTTT. Protein: CASSLRLAGEVHTGELFF. The genes are TRBV7-3 and TRBJ2-2; 12 positions agree with TRBD2. Per germline, CDR1 SGHTA and CDR2 FQGTGA. V lost 1 base, J lost 3 bases, and 6 bases stayed unmatched. The CDR3 contains 18 residues.

CDR3 region: CAISARGDQPQHF. The CDR3 DNA sequence: TGTGCCATCAGTGCCCGGGGGGATCAGCCCCAGCATTTT. This chain uses TRBV10-3 with TRBJ1-5; possible D gene TRBD1, 5 bases. Trimming pared 4 bases from V and 5 bases from J, leaving 9 bases between. This CDR3 is 13 amino acids long. The germline gives CDR1 ENHRY, CDR2 SYGVKD.

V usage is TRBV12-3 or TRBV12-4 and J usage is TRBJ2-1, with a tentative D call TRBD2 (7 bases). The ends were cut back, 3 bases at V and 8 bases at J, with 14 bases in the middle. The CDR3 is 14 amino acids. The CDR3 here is CASSFRGGVDEQFF. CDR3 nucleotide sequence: TGTGCCAGCAGTTTCCGAGGGGGGGTGGATGAGCAGTTCTTC.

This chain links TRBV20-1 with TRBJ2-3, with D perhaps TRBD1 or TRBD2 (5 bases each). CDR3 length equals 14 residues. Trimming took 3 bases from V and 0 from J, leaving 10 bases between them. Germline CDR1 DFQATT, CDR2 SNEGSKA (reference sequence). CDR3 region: CSASRDGSTDTQYF. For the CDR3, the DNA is TGCAGTGCTAGTAGGGACGGGAGCACAGATACGCAGTATTTT.